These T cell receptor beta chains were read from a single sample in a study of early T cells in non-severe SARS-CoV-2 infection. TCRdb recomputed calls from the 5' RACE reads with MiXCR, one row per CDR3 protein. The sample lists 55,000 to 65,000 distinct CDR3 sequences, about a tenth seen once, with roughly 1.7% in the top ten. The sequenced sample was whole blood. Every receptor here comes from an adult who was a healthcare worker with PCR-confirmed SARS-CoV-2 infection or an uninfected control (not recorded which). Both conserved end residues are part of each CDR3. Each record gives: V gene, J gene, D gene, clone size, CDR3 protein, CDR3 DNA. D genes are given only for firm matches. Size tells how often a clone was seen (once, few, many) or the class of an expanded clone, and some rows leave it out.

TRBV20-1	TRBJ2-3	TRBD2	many	CSAILAGGTSTDTQYF	TGCAGTGCTATCCTAGCGGGGGGCACGAGCACAGATACGCAGTATTTT
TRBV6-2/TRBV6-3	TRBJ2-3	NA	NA	CASSYNAGSGPDPQYF	TGTGCCAGCAGTTACAATGCCGGCTCGGGCCCAGATCCGCAGTATTTT
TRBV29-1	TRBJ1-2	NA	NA	CSVETGQGITYGYTF	TGCAGCGTTGAGACCGGACAAGGCATTACCTATGGCTACACCTTC
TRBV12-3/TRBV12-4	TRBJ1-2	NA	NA	CASSRNLYGYTF	TGTGCCAGCAGCCGGAACCTGTATGGCTACACCTTC
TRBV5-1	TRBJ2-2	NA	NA	CASSFGGSGELFF	TGCGCCAGCAGCTTCGGGGGTTCCGGGGAGCTGTTTTTT
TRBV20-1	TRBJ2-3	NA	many	CRTIRGSGTDTQYF	TGCAGGACCATACGGGGGAGTGGCACAGATACGCAGTATTTT
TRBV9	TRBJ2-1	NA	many	CASSGRDLAEQFF	TGTGCCAGCAGCGGCCGGGACTTAGCTGAGCAGTTCTTC
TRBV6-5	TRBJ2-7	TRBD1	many	CASSSEPGGAYRRTFYEQYF	TGTGCCAGCAGTTCGGAGCCAGGGGGTGCATACCGGAGAACTTTCTACGAGCAGTACTTC
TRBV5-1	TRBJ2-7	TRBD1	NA	CASSGPGQGSYEQYF	TGCGCCAGCAGCGGACCGGGACAGGGGTCCTACGAGCAGTACTTC
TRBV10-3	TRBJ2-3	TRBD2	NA	CAISELSGASTDTQYF	TGTGCCATCAGTGAGCTTAGCGGGGCCAGCACAGATACGCAGTATTTT
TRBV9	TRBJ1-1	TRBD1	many	CASSAGQGDGRVEAFF	TGTGCCAGCAGCGCTGGACAGGGCGATGGTAGGGTTGAAGCTTTCTTT
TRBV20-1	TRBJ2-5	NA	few	CSARDRLVQETQYF	TGCAGTGCTAGAGATAGGCTCGTACAAGAGACCCAGTACTTC
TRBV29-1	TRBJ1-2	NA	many	CSVEAGAGRGYTF	TGCAGCGTTGAGGCAGGGGCAGGGCGGGGCTACACCTTC
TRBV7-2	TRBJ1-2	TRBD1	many	CASSLTIRGQGYGYTF	TGTGCCAGCAGCTTAACTATAAGGGGGCAGGGCTATGGCTACACCTTC
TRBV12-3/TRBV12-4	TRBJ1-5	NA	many	CASSLAGGKRAQHF	TGTGCCAGCAGTTTAGCAGGGGGGAAGAGAGCCCAGCATTTT
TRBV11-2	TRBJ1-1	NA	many	CASSATDSNTEAFF	TGTGCCAGCAGCGCTACAGACTCGAACACTGAAGCTTTCTTT
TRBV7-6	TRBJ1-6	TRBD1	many	CASSLGTGQGESPLHF	TGTGCCAGCAGCTTAGGGACGGGACAGGGGGAGTCACCCCTCCACTTT